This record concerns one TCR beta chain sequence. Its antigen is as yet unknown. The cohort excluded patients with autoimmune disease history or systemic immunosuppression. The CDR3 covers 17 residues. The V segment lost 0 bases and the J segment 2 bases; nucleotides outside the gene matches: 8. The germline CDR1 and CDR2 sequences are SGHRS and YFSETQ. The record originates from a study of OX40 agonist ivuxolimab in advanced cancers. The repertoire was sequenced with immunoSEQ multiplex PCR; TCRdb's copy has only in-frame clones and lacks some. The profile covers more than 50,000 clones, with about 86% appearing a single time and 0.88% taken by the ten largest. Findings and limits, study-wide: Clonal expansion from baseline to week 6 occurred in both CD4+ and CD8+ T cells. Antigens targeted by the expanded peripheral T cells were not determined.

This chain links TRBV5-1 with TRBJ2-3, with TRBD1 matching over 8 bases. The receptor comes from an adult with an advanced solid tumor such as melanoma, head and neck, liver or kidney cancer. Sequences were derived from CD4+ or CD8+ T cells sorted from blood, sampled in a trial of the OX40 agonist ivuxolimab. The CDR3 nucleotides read TGCGCCAGCAGCTTGGGACAGGGGATCAGGTACACAGATACGCAGTATTTT. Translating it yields CASSLGQGIRYTDTQYF.